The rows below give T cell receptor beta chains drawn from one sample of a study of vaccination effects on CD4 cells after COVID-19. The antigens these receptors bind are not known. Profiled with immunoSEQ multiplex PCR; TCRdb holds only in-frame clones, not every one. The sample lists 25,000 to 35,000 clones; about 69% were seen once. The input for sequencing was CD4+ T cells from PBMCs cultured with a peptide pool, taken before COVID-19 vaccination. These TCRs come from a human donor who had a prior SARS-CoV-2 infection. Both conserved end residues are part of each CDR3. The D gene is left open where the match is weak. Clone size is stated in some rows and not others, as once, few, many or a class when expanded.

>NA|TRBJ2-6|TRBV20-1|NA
TGCAGTGCTAGTGGAGGAGGAATCTCTGGGGCCAACGTCCTGACTTTC
CSASGGGISGANVLTF
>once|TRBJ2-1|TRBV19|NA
TGTGCCAGTAGTCGGACATCATACACATACAATGAGCAGTTCTTC
CASSRTSYTYNEQFF
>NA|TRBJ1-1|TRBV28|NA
TGTGCCAGCAAAACCCCATCCATGAACACTGAAGCTTTCTTT
CASKTPSMNTEAFF
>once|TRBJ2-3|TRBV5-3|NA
TGTGCCAGAAGCTGTGGACCCAATCCAGATACGCAGTATTTT
CARSCGPNPDTQYF
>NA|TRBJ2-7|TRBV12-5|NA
TGTGCTAGTGGGGACAGCTACGAGCAGTACTTC
CASGDSYEQYF
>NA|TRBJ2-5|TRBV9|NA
TGTGCCAGCAGCGTATATCCGCACCTGTACCAAGAGACCCAGTACTTC
CASSVYPHLYQETQYF
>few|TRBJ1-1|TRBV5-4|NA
TGTGCCAGCACCTGGGAGCACACTGAAGCTTTCTTT
CASTWEHTEAFF
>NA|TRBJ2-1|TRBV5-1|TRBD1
TGCGCCAGCAGCTTGGCCCCTGGGACAGGGGGCTACAATGAGCAGTTCTTC
CASSLAPGTGGYNEQFF
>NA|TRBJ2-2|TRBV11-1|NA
TGTGCCAGCAGCTTAGGCTCCGGGACAAGGGAGCTGTTTTTT
CASSLGSGTRELFF
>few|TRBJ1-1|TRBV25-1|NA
TGTGCCAGCAGTGAATGGGCCGGGGTTGATGAAGCTTTCTTT
CASSEWAGVDEAFF
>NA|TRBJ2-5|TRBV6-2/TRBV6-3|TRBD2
TGTGCCAGCAGTTACGGGCGGGGGAATCGTAGAGAGACCCAGTACTTC
CASSYGRGNRRETQYF
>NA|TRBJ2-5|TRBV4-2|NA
TGTGCCAGCAGCCAAGAGCCCGCAGCCTACCAAGAGACCCAGTACTTC
CASSQEPAAYQETQYF
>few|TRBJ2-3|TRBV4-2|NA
TGTGCCAGCAGCCAGTTTAGGGGCGCAGATACGCAGTATTTT
CASSQFRGADTQYF
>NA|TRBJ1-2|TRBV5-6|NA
TGTGCCAGCAGCCCCGATGCGGGGTATGTGGCCTATGGCTACACCTTC
CASSPDAGYVAYGYTF